This entry lists 6 T cell receptor beta chains sequenced from one sample in a study of blood T cell repertoires in COVID-19. Profiled with immunoSEQ multiplex PCR; TCRdb holds only in-frame clones, not every one. The data hold 120,000 to 150,000 clones, with roughly 80% observed a single time. The sample comprised peripheral blood. Source of these receptors: a human donor with acute or convalescent COVID-19. The donor label of this sample is uncertain.

The chain recombines TRBV4-2 with TRBJ2-1; TRBD2 is a possible D gene (5 bases). V lost 4 bases and J lost 3, with 10 bases in between. The CDR3 contains 14 residues. Germline values: CDR1 LGHNA, CDR2 YNFKEQ. CDR3 nucleotides: TGTGCCAGCAGCCCGGAGGAAAACTACAATGAGCAGTTCTTC. Its translation: CASSPEENYNEQFF.

This sequence joins TRBV4-1 and TRBJ1-1; D is undetermined. The CDR3 is 14 residues long. V gave up 5 bases and J gave up 4 bases, with 14 bases separating them. From germline, CDR1 is MGHRA and CDR2 YSYEKL. The CDR3 region has the DNA TGCGCCAGCAGCGGGGAGGTTAGAGGCACTGAAGCTTTCTTT. Translated: CASSGEVRGTEAFF.

The V and J genes are TRBV3-1 (or the pseudogene TRBV3-2) and TRBJ2-3; possible D gene TRBD1, 6 bases. This CDR3 region has 13 residues. Looked up from germline, CDR1 is LGHDT and CDR2 is YNNKEL (reference sequence). V lost 6 bases, J lost 0 bases, and 7 bases lay in between. CDR3 bases: TGTGCCAGCAGGGGACACAGCACAGATACGCAGTATTTT. This codes for CASRGHSTDTQYF.

The chain joins TRBV2 to TRBJ1-2; 9 bases match TRBD1. The V gene's germline CDR1 is SNHLY and CDR2 FYNNEI. Trimming removed 5 bases from V and 2 bases from J; junction bases left unmatched: 3. The CDR3 totals 14 residues. CDR3 bases: TGTGCCAGCAGTTTGGGGACAGGGAACTATGGCTACACCTTC. Translation gives CASSLGTGNYGYTF. The full variable domain, with the rest looked up from reference TRBV2 and TRBJ1-2, is EPEVTQTPSHQVTQMGQEVILRCVPISNHLYFYWYRQILGQKVEFLVSFYNNEISEKSEIFDDQFSVERPDGSNFTLKIRSTKLEDSAMYFCASSLGTGNYGYTFGSGTRLTVV.

The CDR3 is CATRSGTGAAANTGELFF. The CDR3 DNA follows: TGTGCCACCAGATCCGGGACAGGGGCTGCAGCGAACACCGGGGAGCTGTTTTTT. The V gene is TRBV24-1, the J gene TRBJ2-2, with TRBD1 identical over 10 bases. The V segment lost 7 bases and the J segment 0 bases; nucleotides outside the gene matches: 10. The CDR3 consists of 18 residues. Germline loops: CDR1 KGHDR, CDR2 SFDVKD.

The genes are TRBV3-1 (or the pseudogene TRBV3-2) and TRBJ2-1; D call uncertain. CDR1 is LGHDT and CDR2 is YNNKEL in the germline V gene (reference sequence). The CDR3 spans 13 residues. V lost 7 bases, J lost 5 bases, and 12 bases lay in between. CDR3: CASKWSGDNEQFF. The CDR3 DNA is TGTGCCAGCAAGTGGTCAGGCGACAATGAGCAGTTCTTC.